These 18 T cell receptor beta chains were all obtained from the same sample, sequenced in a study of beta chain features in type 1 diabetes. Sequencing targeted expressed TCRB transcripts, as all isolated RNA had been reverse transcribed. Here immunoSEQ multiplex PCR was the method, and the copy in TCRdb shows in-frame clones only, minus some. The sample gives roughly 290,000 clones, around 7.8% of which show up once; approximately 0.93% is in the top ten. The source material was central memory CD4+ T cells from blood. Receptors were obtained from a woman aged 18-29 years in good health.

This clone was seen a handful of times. As DNA, the CDR3 is TGCGCCAGCAGCCAAGAGGCAGGCAGGATGGGGGAAAAACTGTTTTTT. Its protein is CASSQEAGRMGEKLFF. This chain links TRBV4-3 with TRBJ1-4, with D unresolved. V was clipped by 0 bases and J by 8 bases, with 16 bases between them. The CDR3 length is 16 residues. Germline-derived CDR1 and CDR2 are LGHNA and YSLEER.

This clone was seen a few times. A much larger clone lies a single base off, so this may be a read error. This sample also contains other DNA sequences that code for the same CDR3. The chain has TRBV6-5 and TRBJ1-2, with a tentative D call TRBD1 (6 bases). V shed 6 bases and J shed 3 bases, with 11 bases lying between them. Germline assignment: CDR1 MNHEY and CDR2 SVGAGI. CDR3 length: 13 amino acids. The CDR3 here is CASSPTGDYGYTF. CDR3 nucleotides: TGTGCCAGCAGCCCGACAGGAGACTATGGCTACACCTTC.

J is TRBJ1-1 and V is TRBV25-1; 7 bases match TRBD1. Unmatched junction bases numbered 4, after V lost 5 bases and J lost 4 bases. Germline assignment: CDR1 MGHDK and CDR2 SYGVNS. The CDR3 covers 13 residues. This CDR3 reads CASSTGAGTEAFF. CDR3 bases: TGTGCCAGCAGTACAGGGGCTGGCACTGAAGCTTTCTTT.

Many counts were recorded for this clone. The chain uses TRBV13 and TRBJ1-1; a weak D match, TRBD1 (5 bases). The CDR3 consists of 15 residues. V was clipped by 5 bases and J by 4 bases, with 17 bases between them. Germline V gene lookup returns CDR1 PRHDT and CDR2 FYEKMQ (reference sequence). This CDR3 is CASSARGVVSTEAFF. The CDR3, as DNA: TGTGCCAGCAGCGCCCGAGGGGTCGTGAGCACTGAAGCTTTCTTT.

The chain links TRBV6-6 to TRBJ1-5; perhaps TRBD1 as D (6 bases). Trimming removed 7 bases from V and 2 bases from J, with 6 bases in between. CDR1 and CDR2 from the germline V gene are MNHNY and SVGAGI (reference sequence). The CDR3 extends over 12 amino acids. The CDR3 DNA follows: TGTGCCAGCACAGGGGGCAATCAGCCCCAGCATTTT. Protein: CASTGGNQPQHF.

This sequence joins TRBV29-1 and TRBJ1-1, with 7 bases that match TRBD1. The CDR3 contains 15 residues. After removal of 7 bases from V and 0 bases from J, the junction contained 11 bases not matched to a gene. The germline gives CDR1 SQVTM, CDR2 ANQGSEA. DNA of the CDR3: TGCAGCGCCCGAACAGGGACAGCCTTGAACACTGAAGCTTTCTTT. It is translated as CSARTGTALNTEAFF.

The DNA for the CDR3 is TGTGCCAGCAGCCCCCCAGGGGGGGGCTTGCTCTATACGCAGTATTTT. As protein: CASSPPGGGLLYTQYF. The chain is built from TRBV11-2 and TRBJ2-3; D tentatively reads TRBD1 or TRBD2 (7 bases each). The CDR3 consists of 16 residues. Germline V CDR1 and CDR2: SGHAT, FQNNGV. V was pared by 5 bases and J by 7 bases, with 22 bases between.

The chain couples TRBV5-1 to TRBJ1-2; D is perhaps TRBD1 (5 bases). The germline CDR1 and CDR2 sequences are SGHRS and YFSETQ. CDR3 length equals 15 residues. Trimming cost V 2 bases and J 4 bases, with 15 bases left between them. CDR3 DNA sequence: TGCGCCAGCAGCTTAGTCATTGGGGCCGCCTATGGCTACACCTTC. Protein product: CASSLVIGAAYGYTF.

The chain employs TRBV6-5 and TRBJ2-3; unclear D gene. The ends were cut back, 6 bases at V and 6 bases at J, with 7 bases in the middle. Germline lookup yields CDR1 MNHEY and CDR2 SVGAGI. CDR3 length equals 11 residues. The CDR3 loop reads CASSYRDTQYF. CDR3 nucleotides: TGTGCCAGCAGCTATAGGGATACGCAGTATTTT.

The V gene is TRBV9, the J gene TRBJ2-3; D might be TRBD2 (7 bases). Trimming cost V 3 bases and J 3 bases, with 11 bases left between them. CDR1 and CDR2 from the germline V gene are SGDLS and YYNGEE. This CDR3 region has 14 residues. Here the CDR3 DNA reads TGTGCCAGCAGCGAGGGGGGGACTACAGATACGCAGTATTTT. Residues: CASSEGGTTDTQYF.

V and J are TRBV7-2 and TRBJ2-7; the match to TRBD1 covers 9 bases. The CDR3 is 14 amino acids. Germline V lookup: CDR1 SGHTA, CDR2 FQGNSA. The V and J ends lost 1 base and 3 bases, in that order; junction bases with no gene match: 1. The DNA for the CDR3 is TGTGCCAGCAGCTTAGTGGGACAGGGCTACGAGCAGTACGTC. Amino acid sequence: CASSLVGQGYEQYV.

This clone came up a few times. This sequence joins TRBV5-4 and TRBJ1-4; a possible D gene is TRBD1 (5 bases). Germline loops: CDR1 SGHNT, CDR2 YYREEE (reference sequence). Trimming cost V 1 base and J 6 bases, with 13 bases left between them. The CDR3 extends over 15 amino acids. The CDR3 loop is CASSLMGESDEKLFF. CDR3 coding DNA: TGTGCCAGCAGCTTGATGGGGGAGTCGGATGAAAAACTGTTTTTT.

The CDR3 DNA reads as TGCGCCAGCAGTCGGGACAGGTACGAAAAACTGTTTTTT. Its translation is CASSRDRYEKLFF. The genes are TRBV5-1 and TRBJ1-4, with 8 bases aligning to TRBD1. Germline V CDR1 and CDR2: SGHRS, YFSETQ. CDR3 size: 13 residues. V trimming: 5 bases; J trimming: 8 bases; junction bases outside the gene matches: 5. Using reference TRBV5-1 and TRBJ1-4 for the parts outside the CDR3, the full variable domain is KAGVTQTPRYLIKTRGQQVTLSCSPISGHRSVSWYQQTPGQGLQFLFEYFSETQRNKGNFPGRFSGRQFSNSRSEMNVSTLELGDSALYLCASSRDRYEKLFFGSGTQLSVL.

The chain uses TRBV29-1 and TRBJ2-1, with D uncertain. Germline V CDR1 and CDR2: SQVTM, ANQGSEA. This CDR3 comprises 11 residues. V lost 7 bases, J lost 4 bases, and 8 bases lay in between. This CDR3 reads CSGRGYNEQFF. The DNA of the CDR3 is TGCAGCGGACGTGGTTACAATGAGCAGTTCTTC.

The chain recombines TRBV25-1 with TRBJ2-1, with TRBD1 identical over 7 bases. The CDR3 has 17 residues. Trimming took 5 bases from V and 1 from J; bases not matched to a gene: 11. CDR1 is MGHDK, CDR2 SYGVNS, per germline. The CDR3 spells CASSPNSGTESYNEQFF. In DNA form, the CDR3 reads TGTGCCAGCAGTCCTAATTCCGGGACAGAGTCCTACAATGAGCAGTTCTTC.

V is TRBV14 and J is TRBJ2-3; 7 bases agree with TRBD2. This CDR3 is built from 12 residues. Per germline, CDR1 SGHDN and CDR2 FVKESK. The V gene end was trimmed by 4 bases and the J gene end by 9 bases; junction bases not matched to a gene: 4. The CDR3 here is CASSLGLGTQYF. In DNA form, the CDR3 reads TGTGCCAGCAGCCTCGGACTAGGCACGCAGTATTTT.

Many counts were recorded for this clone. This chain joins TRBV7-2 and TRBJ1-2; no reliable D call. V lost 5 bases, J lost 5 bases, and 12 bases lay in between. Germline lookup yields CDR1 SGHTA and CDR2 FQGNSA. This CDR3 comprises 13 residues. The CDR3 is CASSRLRAYGYTF. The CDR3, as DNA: TGTGCCAGCAGCCGCCTTAGGGCTTATGGCTACACCTTC.

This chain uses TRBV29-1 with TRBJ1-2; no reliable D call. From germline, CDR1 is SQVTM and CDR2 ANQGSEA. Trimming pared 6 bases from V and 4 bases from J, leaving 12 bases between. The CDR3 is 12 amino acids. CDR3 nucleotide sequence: TGCAGCGTAGTTTTGGGGAGCTATGGCTACACCTTC. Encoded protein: CSVVLGSYGYTF.